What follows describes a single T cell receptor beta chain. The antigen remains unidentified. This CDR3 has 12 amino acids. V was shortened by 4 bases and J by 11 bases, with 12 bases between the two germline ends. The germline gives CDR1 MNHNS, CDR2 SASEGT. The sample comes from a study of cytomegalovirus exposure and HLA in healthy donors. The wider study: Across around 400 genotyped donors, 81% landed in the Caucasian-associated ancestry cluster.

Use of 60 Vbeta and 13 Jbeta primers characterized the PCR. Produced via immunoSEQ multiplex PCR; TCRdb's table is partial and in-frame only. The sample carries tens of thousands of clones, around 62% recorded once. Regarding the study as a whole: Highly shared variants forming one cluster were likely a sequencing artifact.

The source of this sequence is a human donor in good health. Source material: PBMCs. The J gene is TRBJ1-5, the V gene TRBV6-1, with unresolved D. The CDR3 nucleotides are TGTGCCAGCAGTGGATCCCTCGGGGCCCAGCATTTT. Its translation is CASSGSLGAQHF.